This TCR beta chain was captured in a study of Ad26.COV2.S vaccination and SARS-CoV-2 variants. TCRdb's table, derived via immunoSEQ multiplex PCR, lists solely in-frame clones and lacks some. The sample gives some 640,000 clones, about 90% of which show up once; 1.5% is in the top ten. Treatment noted: some 20 received Ad26.COV2.S at low or high dose, single or two shots; a few received placebo; per-sample allocation not given. The study sampled participants on day 63 after the first vaccine or placebo injection. V shed 3 bases and J shed 1 base, with 12 bases lying between them. The germline V gene has CDR1 SQVTM and CDR2 ANQGSEA. The CDR3 spans 14 residues.

The J gene is TRBJ1-2, the V gene TRBV29-1, with a weak D call TRBD1 (5 bases). The sequencing used peripheral blood, collected in a trial of Ad26.COV2.S vaccine versus placebo. This sequence originates from a person aged 18 to 59 who received the Ad26.COV2.S COVID-19 vaccine or a placebo. The CDR3 DNA sequence: TGCAGCGTTGAGGGGGGGTCCCTTAACTATGGCTACACCTTC. Amino acid sequence: CSVEGGSLNYGYTF.